This T cell receptor (beta chain) appears in the sequencing data of a study of GPR56 and killer-like receptors on CD4 memory cells (dated by TCRdb to about 2019). Notes on the research overall: The study proposed that progressive acquisition of KLRB1, KLRG1, GPR56 and then KLRF1 marks human CD4+ memory T-cell differentiation and cytokine production potential. The healthy blood donors were described in the study as age-matched to the liver disease patients, whose median age was around 73 years.

CDR1 and CDR2 (SGHTA, FQGNSA) derive from the germline V gene. From the cysteine through the phenylalanine, the CDR3 covers 15 amino acids. There is no recorded DNA. No count is recorded, but by frequency this clonotype is large (0.1 to 1%). Its antigen is still unknown. General study outcomes and caveats: Diversity and similarity analyses were restricted to the 100 most expanded clones per population rather than full repertoires. TCR repertoire overlap was especially strong between late populations 4 and 5, and population 3 also partly overlapped. Clones dominating late populations 4 and 5 were also found in early populations 1 and 2, which the authors took as evidence for linear differentiation. Clonal frequency was low in the marker-negative population and rose progressively along the proposed pathway, while TCRbeta diversity fell correspondingly.

Sequenced using an Illumina HiSeq 2500. Sequencing libraries were built by amplifying the recombined TCRbeta locus with a previously published PCR protocol. Per the source publication's procedure: Reads whose average quality score was below 30 were removed, and the reads that remained were processed with IMSEQ. Each clonotype was defined by the combination of Vbeta gene, Jbeta gene and CDR3 amino acid sequence. The Morisita-Horn index, computed on the top 100 expanded clones, was used to quantify repertoire overlap between populations. Renyi diversity profiles, calculated on the top 100 expanded clones, were used to assess clonal diversity. Reads reprocessed by TCRdb are summarized as one entry per CDR3 protein sequence, and DNA is absent. The V and J calls and clone size are TCRdb's, not the authors'. For this sample, the table gives 2,500 to 3,000 distinct CDR3 sequences. The ten most abundant clones make up roughly 3.2% of the sample.

Before TCRbeta sequencing, fluorescence-activated cell sorting was used to enrich five KLR/GPR56-defined CD4+ populations. To test a linear memory differentiation pathway, the researchers sequenced TCRbeta repertoires from five CD4+ T-cell subsets that were defined by expression of KLRB1, KLRG1, GPR56 and KLRF1. TCR-sequenced cells came from peripheral blood of healthy control individuals, reported as five donors in the TCRbeta analysis figure. Heparinized peripheral blood was collected, and every sample was processed within one hour of retrieval. Blood was diluted 1:2 in PBS, and peripheral blood mononuclear cells were then isolated from the diluted blood at room temperature by Biocoll density gradient centrifugation. CD4+ T cells were enriched from freshly isolated PBMCs by magnetic sorting with anti-CD4 MicroBeads before flow sorting. A BD FACSAria II was used to sort CD4+ T cells enriched from PBMCs of healthy donors according to marker expression. Surface staining used anti-KLRB1 clone 191B8, anti-KLRF1 clone 4A4.D10 and anti-KLRG1 clone REA261 antibodies from Miltenyi Biotec.

This clonotype was obtained from a human donor in good health. The specimen was memory CD4+ T cells from blood. This receptor chain uses TRBV7-2 and TRBJ1-6; TCRdb lists TRBD1, though no DNA is available to test this call. The CDR3: CASSSGTAQNSPLHF.